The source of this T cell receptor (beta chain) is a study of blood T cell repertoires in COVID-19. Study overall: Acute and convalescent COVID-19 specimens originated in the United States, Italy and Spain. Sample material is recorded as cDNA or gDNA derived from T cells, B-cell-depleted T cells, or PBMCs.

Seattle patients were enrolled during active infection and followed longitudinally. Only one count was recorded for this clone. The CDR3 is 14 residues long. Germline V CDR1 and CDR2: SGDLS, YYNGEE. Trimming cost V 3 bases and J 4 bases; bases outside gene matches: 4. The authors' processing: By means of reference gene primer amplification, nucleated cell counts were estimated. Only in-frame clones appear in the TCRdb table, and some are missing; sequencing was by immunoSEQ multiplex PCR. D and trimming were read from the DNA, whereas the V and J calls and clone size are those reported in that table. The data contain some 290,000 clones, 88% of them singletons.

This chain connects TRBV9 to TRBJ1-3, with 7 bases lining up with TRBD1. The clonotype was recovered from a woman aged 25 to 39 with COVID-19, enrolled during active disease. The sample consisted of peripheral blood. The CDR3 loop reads CASSGQGPGNTIYF. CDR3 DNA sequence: TGTGCCAGCAGCGGACAGGGACCCGGAAACACCATATATTTT. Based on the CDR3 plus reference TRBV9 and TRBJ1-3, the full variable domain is DSGVTQTPKHLITATGQRVTLRCSPRSGDLSVYWYQQSLDQGLQFLIQYYNGEERAKGNILERFSAQQFPDLHSELNLSSLELGDSALYFCASSGQGPGNTIYFGEGSWLTVV.